A selection of T cell receptor beta chains follows, all from one sample in a study of blood T cell repertoires in COVID-19. Method: immunoSEQ multiplex PCR; TCRdb's copy keeps in-frame clones and lacks some. The sample yields under 300,000 clones, about nine tenths seen once. Material: peripheral blood. Receptors were obtained from a woman aged 25 to 39 with COVID-19, enrolled during active disease. Both conserved end residues are part of each CDR3. Fields, in order: J gene, D gene, V gene, clone size, CDR3 protein, CDR3 DNA. The D gene is left open where the match is weak. Some rows mark clone size as missing; the rest say once, few, many or name a class of expanded clone.

J gene: TRBJ2-1; D gene: .; V gene: TRBV12-3/TRBV12-4; clone size: .; CDR3 protein: CASSLPGNEQFF; CDR3 DNA: TGTGCCAGCAGTTTACCGGGCAATGAGCAGTTCTTC
J gene: TRBJ2-1; D gene: TRBD2; V gene: TRBV2; clone size: few; CDR3 protein: CASAGGISPPLNEQFF; CDR3 DNA: TGTGCCAGCGCGGGAGGGATTAGCCCACCCCTCAATGAGCAGTTCTTC
J gene: TRBJ1-2; D gene: .; V gene: TRBV6-5; clone size: .; CDR3 protein: CASSFYQGSYGYTF; CDR3 DNA: TGTGCCAGCAGTTTCTATCAGGGTTCCTATGGCTACACCTTC
J gene: TRBJ1-1; D gene: TRBD1; V gene: TRBV7-9; clone size: few; CDR3 protein: CASTTTGPNTEAFF; CDR3 DNA: TGTGCCAGCACCACGACAGGGCCGAACACTGAAGCTTTCTTT
J gene: TRBJ2-3; D gene: TRBD2; V gene: TRBV9; clone size: .; CDR3 protein: CASSATSARADTQYF; CDR3 DNA: TGTGCCAGCAGCGCTACTAGCGCTCGGGCCGATACGCAGTATTTT
J gene: TRBJ2-2; D gene: .; V gene: TRBV6-5; clone size: .; CDR3 protein: CASSPGRLGTGELFF; CDR3 DNA: TGTGCCAGCAGCCCCGGGCGACTAGGGACCGGGGAGCTGTTTTTT
J gene: TRBJ1-6; D gene: .; V gene: TRBV4-1; clone size: few; CDR3 protein: CASSQDGQPYNSPLHF; CDR3 DNA: TGCGCCAGCAGCCAAGACGGACAGCCCTATAATTCACCCCTCCACTTT
J gene: TRBJ2-5; D gene: TRBD2; V gene: TRBV7-6; clone size: .; CDR3 protein: CASSLLAGGGETQYF; CDR3 DNA: TGTGCCAGCAGCTTGCTAGCGGGGGGTGGGGAGACCCAGTACTTC
J gene: TRBJ2-1; D gene: .; V gene: TRBV7-8; clone size: .; CDR3 protein: CASSLGTYNEQFF; CDR3 DNA: TGTGCCAGCAGCTTAGGGACATACAATGAGCAGTTCTTC
J gene: TRBJ2-2; D gene: TRBD1; V gene: TRBV9; clone size: few; CDR3 protein: CASSGGTGVGELFF; CDR3 DNA: TGTGCCAGCAGCGGAGGGACAGGAGTCGGGGAGCTGTTTTTT
J gene: TRBJ2-1; D gene: .; V gene: TRBV2; clone size: .; CDR3 protein: CASAWGSYNEQFF; CDR3 DNA: TGTGCCAGCGCATGGGGCAGTTACAATGAGCAGTTCTTC
J gene: TRBJ2-5; D gene: TRBD1; V gene: TRBV5-1; clone size: once; CDR3 protein: CASSLWGGRQGAETQYF; CDR3 DNA: TGCGCCAGCAGCTTGTGGGGAGGACGACAGGGGGCAGAGACCCAGTACTTC
J gene: TRBJ2-2; D gene: .; V gene: TRBV10-1; clone size: .; CDR3 protein: CASMGSVAGELFF; CDR3 DNA: TGCGCCAGCATGGGGAGCGTCGCCGGGGAGCTGTTTTTT
J gene: TRBJ2-7; D gene: TRBD1; V gene: TRBV7-4; clone size: .; CDR3 protein: CASSPAGRGFGEQYF; CDR3 DNA: TGTGCCAGCAGCCCCGCGGGCAGGGGGTTCGGCGAGCAGTACTTC
J gene: TRBJ2-7; D gene: TRBD2; V gene: TRBV9; clone size: .; CDR3 protein: CASSLASLGAGEQYF; CDR3 DNA: TGTGCCAGCAGCCTAGCTAGTCTAGGAGCGGGGGAGCAGTACTTC
J gene: TRBJ1-1; D gene: .; V gene: TRBV15; clone size: .; CDR3 protein: CATSRDFRDIGGPGAFF; CDR3 DNA: TGTGCCACCAGCAGAGATTTTCGTGACATAGGGGGTCCGGGAGCTTTCTTT
J gene: TRBJ1-5; D gene: .; V gene: TRBV28; clone size: .; CDR3 protein: CASVRGGNQPQHF; CDR3 DNA: TGTGCCAGCGTGCGTGGAGGCAATCAGCCCCAGCATTTT
J gene: TRBJ1-2; D gene: .; V gene: TRBV7-9; clone size: .; CDR3 protein: CASSARTVHYGYTF; CDR3 DNA: TGTGCCAGCAGTGCAAGGACAGTGCACTATGGCTACACCTTC
J gene: TRBJ2-1; D gene: .; V gene: TRBV5-1; clone size: few; CDR3 protein: CASYGGPYNEQFF; CDR3 DNA: TGCGCCTCTTACGGGGGGCCTTACAATGAGCAGTTCTTC
J gene: TRBJ2-2; D gene: TRBD2; V gene: TRBV4-1; clone size: .; CDR3 protein: CASSQEFGLVGELFF; CDR3 DNA: TGCGCCAGCAGCCAAGAATTCGGACTAGTCGGGGAGCTGTTTTTT
J gene: TRBJ2-3; D gene: TRBD2; V gene: TRBV6-1; clone size: .; CDR3 protein: CASSARWGGSTDTQYF; CDR3 DNA: TGTGCCAGCAGTGCAAGGTGGGGGGGGAGCACAGATACGCAGTATTTT
J gene: TRBJ1-5; D gene: .; V gene: TRBV3-1/TRBV3-2; clone size: .; CDR3 protein: CASSQDPDQPQHF; CDR3 DNA: TGTGCCAGCAGCCAAGATCCGGATCAGCCCCAGCATTTT
J gene: TRBJ2-2; D gene: TRBD1; V gene: TRBV4-1; clone size: .; CDR3 protein: CASSHPAGQGRDTGELFF; CDR3 DNA: TGCGCCAGCAGCCACCCCGCCGGACAGGGAAGAGACACCGGGGAGCTGTTTTTT
J gene: TRBJ2-7; D gene: .; V gene: TRBV7-9; clone size: .; CDR3 protein: CASSFWGITSLYEQYF; CDR3 DNA: TGTGCCAGCAGCTTTTGGGGCATAACAAGCTTGTACGAGCAGTACTTC
J gene: TRBJ1-3; D gene: TRBD1; V gene: TRBV9; clone size: .; CDR3 protein: CASSVADRGDTIYF; CDR3 DNA: TGTGCCAGCAGCGTAGCGGACAGGGGGGACACCATATATTTT
J gene: TRBJ2-1; D gene: .; V gene: TRBV11-1; clone size: once; CDR3 protein: CASSLGDFTPEFF; CDR3 DNA: TGTGCCAGCAGCTTGGGGGACTTCACCCCAGAGTTCTTC
J gene: TRBJ2-5; D gene: .; V gene: TRBV5-1; clone size: .; CDR3 protein: CASSVLETQYF; CDR3 DNA: TGCGCCAGCAGCGTATTAGAGACCCAGTACTTC
J gene: TRBJ2-1; D gene: .; V gene: TRBV19; clone size: .; CDR3 protein: CASSTSVEQFF; CDR3 DNA: TGTGCCAGTAGTACTTCAGTTGAGCAGTTCTTC
J gene: TRBJ2-5; D gene: .; V gene: TRBV3-1/TRBV3-2; clone size: .; CDR3 protein: CASSQDREGKETQYF; CDR3 DNA: TGTGCCAGCAGCCAAGATCGTGAGGGAAAAGAGACCCAGTACTTC
J gene: TRBJ2-7; D gene: TRBD2; V gene: TRBV6-6; clone size: .; CDR3 protein: CASSYRPGGGSLTSYEQYF; CDR3 DNA: TGTGCCAGCAGCTACCGCCCCGGGGGGGGTAGCCTGACTTCCTACGAGCAGTACTTC
J gene: TRBJ2-3; D gene: TRBD2; V gene: TRBV5-4; clone size: .; CDR3 protein: CASRSKRGVLTDTQYF; CDR3 DNA: TGTGCCAGCAGATCAAAGCGGGGGGTACTCACAGATACGCAGTATTTT
J gene: TRBJ1-2; D gene: TRBD1; V gene: TRBV5-6; clone size: .; CDR3 protein: CASSLYGGGSYGYTF; CDR3 DNA: TGTGCCAGCAGCTTGTATGGAGGGGGCAGCTATGGCTACACCTTC
J gene: TRBJ1-5; D gene: TRBD1; V gene: TRBV6-5; clone size: .; CDR3 protein: CASSTQGAVQPQHF; CDR3 DNA: TGTGCCAGCAGTACCCAGGGGGCGGTTCAGCCCCAGCATTTT
J gene: TRBJ2-5; D gene: TRBD1; V gene: TRBV2; clone size: .; CDR3 protein: CASSETGMGETQYF; CDR3 DNA: TGTGCCAGCAGTGAGACAGGGATGGGTGAGACCCAGTACTTC
J gene: TRBJ1-1; D gene: .; V gene: TRBV20-1; clone size: .; CDR3 protein: CSASIGRDTEAFF; CDR3 DNA: TGCAGTGCTAGTATTGGGAGGGACACTGAAGCTTTCTTT
J gene: TRBJ2-5; D gene: .; V gene: TRBV9; clone size: .; CDR3 protein: CASSVGPARVQETQYF; CDR3 DNA: TGTGCCAGCAGCGTAGGGCCAGCGAGAGTTCAAGAGACCCAGTACTTC
J gene: TRBJ1-1; D gene: .; V gene: TRBV11-2; clone size: .; CDR3 protein: CASSPSRGRATEAFF; CDR3 DNA: TGTGCCAGCAGCCCGAGTAGGGGAAGGGCGACTGAAGCTTTCTTT
J gene: TRBJ1-3; D gene: .; V gene: TRBV5-6; clone size: .; CDR3 protein: CASSSWTERNTIYF; CDR3 DNA: TGTGCCAGCAGCAGCTGGACAGAAAGAAACACCATATATTTT
J gene: TRBJ2-7; D gene: TRBD1; V gene: TRBV9; clone size: .; CDR3 protein: CASSPREDRGHEQYF; CDR3 DNA: TGTGCCAGCAGCCCCCGGGAGGACAGGGGCCACGAGCAGTACTTC
J gene: TRBJ1-3; D gene: .; V gene: TRBV30; clone size: .; CDR3 protein: CAWSTVSGNTIYF; CDR3 DNA: TGTGCCTGGTCGACTGTCTCTGGAAACACCATATATTTT
J gene: TRBJ2-1; D gene: TRBD2; V gene: TRBV5-6; clone size: .; CDR3 protein: CASSSGLAVQFF; CDR3 DNA: TGTGCCAGCAGCTCCGGACTAGCGGTTCAGTTCTTC
J gene: TRBJ1-3; D gene: .; V gene: TRBV19; clone size: few; CDR3 protein: CASKDFDSGNTIYF; CDR3 DNA: TGTGCCAGTAAGGACTTTGACTCTGGAAACACCATATATTTT
J gene: TRBJ2-7; D gene: TRBD2; V gene: TRBV7-6; clone size: .; CDR3 protein: CASSFETGGEQYF; CDR3 DNA: TGTGCCAGCAGCTTCGAGACGGGGGGCGAGCAGTACTTC
J gene: TRBJ2-1; D gene: .; V gene: TRBV3-1/TRBV3-2; clone size: .; CDR3 protein: CASSPPRGLLKDEQFF; CDR3 DNA: TGTGCCAGCAGCCCACCCAGGGGTCTCCTCAAGGATGAGCAGTTCTTC
J gene: TRBJ1-2; D gene: .; V gene: TRBV19; clone size: .; CDR3 protein: CASSWGVGYGYTF; CDR3 DNA: TGTGCCAGTAGCTGGGGAGTAGGATATGGCTACACCTTC
J gene: TRBJ1-6; D gene: .; V gene: TRBV7-2; clone size: .; CDR3 protein: CASSFFGAPLHF; CDR3 DNA: TGTGCCAGCAGCTTTTTCGGGGCACCCCTCCACTTT
J gene: TRBJ2-7; D gene: TRBD2; V gene: TRBV11-2; clone size: .; CDR3 protein: CASIIAPGGPYEQYF; CDR3 DNA: TGTGCCAGCATCATCGCCCCGGGGGGACCCTACGAGCAGTACTTC
J gene: TRBJ1-4; D gene: .; V gene: TRBV19; clone size: .; CDR3 protein: CARALREKLFF; CDR3 DNA: TGTGCCAGAGCTCTAAGAGAAAAACTGTTTTTT
J gene: TRBJ2-3; D gene: TRBD1; V gene: TRBV3-1/TRBV3-2; clone size: .; CDR3 protein: CASSQDLTRSGGTQYF; CDR3 DNA: TGTGCCAGCAGCCAAGACCTGACCCGATCAGGGGGTACGCAGTATTTT
J gene: TRBJ1-1; D gene: .; V gene: TRBV27; clone size: .; CDR3 protein: CASSRSVMNTEAFF; CDR3 DNA: TGTGCCAGCTCCCGTAGTGTAATGAACACTGAAGCTTTCTTT
J gene: TRBJ1-4; D gene: TRBD1; V gene: TRBV19; clone size: few; CDR3 protein: CASSDRGVATNEKLFF; CDR3 DNA: TGTGCCAGTAGTGACAGGGGAGTCGCAACTAATGAAAAACTGTTTTTT
J gene: TRBJ2-7; D gene: TRBD1; V gene: TRBV19; clone size: .; CDR3 protein: CASSIGQVHEQYF; CDR3 DNA: TGTGCCAGTAGTATCGGACAGGTCCACGAGCAGTACTTC
J gene: TRBJ2-5; D gene: TRBD2; V gene: TRBV5-1; clone size: .; CDR3 protein: CASSFAPTSGGETQYF; CDR3 DNA: TGCGCCAGCAGCTTTGCCCCGACTAGCGGGGGAGAGACCCAGTACTTC
J gene: TRBJ1-2; D gene: TRBD1; V gene: TRBV2; clone size: few; CDR3 protein: CASSSTDRGYGYTF; CDR3 DNA: TGTGCCAGCAGTTCTACGGACAGGGGCTATGGCTACACCTTC
J gene: TRBJ2-1; D gene: .; V gene: TRBV5-4; clone size: .; CDR3 protein: CASSLVGDEQFF; CDR3 DNA: TGTGCCAGCAGCTTGGTCGGGGATGAGCAGTTCTTC